Detailed here is one T cell receptor (beta chain). This record belongs to a study of cytomegalovirus exposure and HLA in healthy donors. Germline V gives CDR1 SGHRS, CDR2 YFSETQ. CDR3 length: 15 residues. V trimming: 4 bases; J trimming: 0 bases; junction bases outside the gene matches: 3. With 60 Vbeta and 13 Jbeta primers, the PCR was carried out. Using immunoSEQ multiplex PCR, the repertoire was profiled, and TCRdb retains in-frame clones only, with some absent. The sample lists around 160,000 clones, around 68% occurring once. Sequencing was carried out using PBMCs. This chain connects TRBV5-1 to TRBJ2-2; 7 positions agree with TRBD1. This TCR came from a man in his forties or fifties in good health and CMV-seronegative. The chain's CDR3 is CASSPGGTNTGELFF. DNA of the CDR3: TGCGCCAGCAGCCCAGGGGGTACGAACACCGGGGAGCTGTTTTTT.